The present T cell receptor (beta chain) was sequenced within a study of T cells in narcolepsy. Study summary: Healthy controls were enrolled alongside patients with narcolepsy type 1 or type 2.

Repertoires were generated with immunoSEQ multiplex PCR, while TCRdb's copy carries only in-frame clones and drops some. Of tens of thousands of clones listed, 78% are singletons. V lost 5 bases, J lost 11 bases, and 23 bases lay in between. This CDR3 is 15 amino acids long. CDR1 is LNHDA, CDR2 SQIVND, per germline (reference sequence). A word on this clone: Its antigen is as yet unknown.

Findings of the study overall: No autoreactive T cell clone sequences appeared in some memory CD4+ repertoires. Same-patient CSF and blood CD4+ T cell clonotypes included HCRT-specific and TRIB2-specific autoreactive ones. Reportedly, autoreactive clonotypes were serially detected in patients' blood but not controls'.

The sample taken for sequencing was CD45RA- memory CD4+ T cells from PBMCs. The rearrangement uses TRBV19 and TRBJ2-3, with a tentative D call TRBD1 (5 bases). The TCR sequence derives from a human donor with narcolepsy. CDR3 DNA: TGTGCCAGTAGTCCGGAAGGGCTTGGCAGGGTTCGGCAGTATTTT. It encodes CASSPEGLGRVRQYF. The full variable domain, rest sourced from reference TRBV19 and TRBJ2-3, is DGGITQSPKYLFRKEGQNVTLSCEQNLNHDAMYWYRQDPGQGLRLIYYSQIVNDFQKGDIAEGYSVSREKKESFPLTVTSAQKNPTAFYLCASSPEGLGRVRQYFGPGTRLTVL.